The following is a T cell receptor beta chain sequence with its context. The antigen is unknown. V lost 1 base and J lost 1; bases outside the gene matches: 6. The CDR3 has 17 residues. These data come from a study of T cell repertoires in cytomegalovirus infection. Study context: The public TCR beta signatures pointed to both CMV infection and matching HLA type. General study findings and limits: Ex vivo, HLA-C-restricted CMV-specific TCR beta clonotypes prevailed over the rest of the response. The study identified carriers of CMV plus the relevant HLA from cumulative public TCR beta family frequency.

TCRdb itself ran the reads through MiXCR, one entry per CDR3 protein. The sample comprises around 550,000 distinct CDR3 sequences, approximately 26% of which are singletons, and roughly an eighth rests with the top ten. V usage is TRBV12-3 or TRBV12-4 and J usage is TRBJ1-3, with TRBD1 identical over 8 bases. Sequenced: PBMCs. This TCR came from a human donor in good health (CMV status not recorded). Some clones in this sample may be carry-over from other donors' samples. The DNA of the CDR3 is TGTGCCAGCAGTTTAGATAGGACAGGGCCGTCTGGAAACACCATATATTTT. Translating it yields CASSLDRTGPSGNTIYF.